The entry that follows covers one T cell receptor beta chain sequence. As originally analysed: Reference gene primer amplification yielded estimated nucleated cell counts. The method was immunoSEQ multiplex PCR; TCRdb's version includes in-frame clones alone and lacks a portion of them. The V and J calls and clone size were taken over from that table, and D and trimming were inferred from the DNA. Of tens of thousands of clones in the sample, 85% to 95% were seen once. The sample belongs to a study of blood T cell repertoires in COVID-19. Whole-study context: The United States, Italy and Spain supplied acute and convalescent COVID-19 samples. T cells, B-cell-depleted T cells, or PBMCs supplied cDNA or gDNA.

The V end was cut by 1 base, the J end by 5 bases, with 11 bases between. CDR1 and CDR2 (germline): LNHNV, YYDKDF (reference sequence). The CDR3 extends over 14 amino acids. The sequence was collected from a human donor with active COVID-19. The donor label of this sample is uncertain. The sample comprised peripheral blood. This chain joins TRBV15 and TRBJ2-5; tentatively, D is TRBD2 (5 bases). The CDR3 DNA is TGTGCCACCAGCAGAGGGGCGACGGGGGAGACCCAGTACTTC. Its translation is CATSRGATGETQYF.